This passage covers 32 T cell receptor beta chains from one sample sequenced in a study of cytomegalovirus exposure and HLA in healthy donors. In the PCR, 60 Vbeta and 13 Jbeta primers were used. Some clones are missing from TCRdb's copy, which holds only in-frame ones; the method was immunoSEQ multiplex PCR. Counted here are roughly 120,000 clones, about 73% occurring once; the ten biggest clones make up 4% to 5%. The sequenced sample was PBMCs. The receptors originated from a woman between 40 and 55 years old in good health and CMV-seronegative.

The chain combines TRBV7-3 with TRBJ2-3, with 7 bases fitting TRBD2. Germline trimming cut 3 bases from V and 5 bases from J; bases unmatched to any gene: 8. From germline, CDR1 is SGHTA and CDR2 FQGTGA. The length of the CDR3 is 15 residues. This chain's CDR3 is CASSLMASGVDTQYF. CDR3 in DNA: TGTGCCAGCAGCTTGATGGCTAGCGGCGTAGATACGCAGTATTTT.

The chain carries TRBV11-3 and TRBJ2-7; D possibly corresponds to TRBD1 (6 bases). The length of the CDR3 is 15 residues. V gave up 7 bases and J gave up 2 bases, with 18 bases separating them. CDR1 is SGHNT and CDR2 is YENEEA in the germline V gene. The CDR3 DNA is TGTGCCAGCAACGTGCCCCAGGGGAATCCCTACGAGCAGTACTTC. This encodes CASNVPQGNPYEQYF.

The V call is TRBV4-1, the J call TRBJ2-1; weak D call: TRBD2 (6 bases). The V gene's germline CDR1 is MGHRA and CDR2 YSYEKL. The CDR3 spans 14 residues. V lost 4 bases and J lost 8, with 15 bases in between. The CDR3 nucleotides read TGCGCCAGCAGCCCCACGTGGCTAGCGTATGAGCAGTTCTTC. Encoded protein: CASSPTWLAYEQFF.

This clone was recorded only once. The genes are TRBV27 and TRBJ2-1, with TRBD2 identical over 11 bases. V gave up 1 base and J gave up 6 bases; unmatched junction bases: 5. The CDR3 is made up of 16 amino acids. Germline assignment: CDR1 MNHEY and CDR2 SMNVEV (reference sequence). The DNA of the CDR3 is TGTGCCAGCAGTTTATTTAGCGGGAGGGCCCTCAATGAGCAGTTCTTC. Translation: CASSLFSGRALNEQFF.

The CDR3, as DNA: TGTGCCAGCAGTGAAAACCGCGGCAGGGCCTCACCCCTCCACTTT. Translating gives CASSENRGRASPLHF. The V gene is TRBV2, the J gene TRBJ1-6; tentative D call: TRBD1 (5 bases). Looked up from germline, CDR1 is SNHLY and CDR2 is FYNNEI. V dropped 2 bases and J dropped 10 bases, with 15 bases sitting between them. There are 15 residues in the CDR3. The full variable domain, its missing parts supplied by reference TRBV2 and TRBJ1-6, is EPEVTQTPSHQVTQMGQEVILRCVPISNHLYFYWYRQILGQKVEFLVSFYNNEISEKSEIFDDQFSVERPDGSNFTLKIRSTKLEDSAMYFCASSENRGRASPLHFGNGTRLTVT.

This rearrangement joins TRBV27 to TRBJ1-2; 7 bases line up with TRBD1. The V gene's germline CDR1 is MNHEY and CDR2 SMNVEV (reference sequence). The ends lost 7 bases at V and 2 bases at J; junction bases unmatched: 13. The CDR3 length is 16 residues. In DNA, the CDR3 is TGTGCCAGCACCCATTACGGACTGGGACAGAACTATGGCTACACCTTC. The encoded protein is CASTHYGLGQNYGYTF.

The chain joins TRBV4-3 to TRBJ2-5; D may be TRBD1 (6 bases). The length of the CDR3 is 14 residues. V was cut by 0 bases and J by 5 bases, with 10 bases left in between. Germline CDR1 reads LGHNA; CDR2 reads YSLEER. CDR3 amino acids: CASSQDPGVETQYF. Written as DNA, the CDR3 is TGCGCCAGCAGCCAAGACCCAGGGGTCGAGACCCAGTACTTC.

The chain recombines TRBV7-3 with TRBJ2-2, with TRBD1 matching over 7 bases. V lost 5 bases and J lost 0; bases outside the gene matches: 18. CDR1 is SGHTA, CDR2 FQGTGA, per germline. The CDR3 runs 20 residues. As DNA, the CDR3 is TGTGCCAGCAGCCTAAACCCGGGGACAGCCACCTTCGCGAACACCGGGGAGCTGTTTTTT. It encodes CASSLNPGTATFANTGELFF.

Only one count was recorded for this clone. The chain is built from TRBV11-3 and TRBJ2-7; a weak D match, TRBD1 (6 bases). Germline CDR1 reads SGHNT; CDR2 reads YENEEA. CDR3 size: 13 residues. Trimming took 5 bases from V and 2 from J, leaving 10 bases between them. The CDR3 spells CASSGGQPYEQYF. CDR3 coding DNA: TGTGCCAGCAGCGGAGGACAGCCCTACGAGCAGTACTTC.

The J gene is TRBJ2-3, the V gene TRBV5-1; 7 bases match TRBD2. CDR1 and CDR2 from the germline V gene are SGHRS and YFSETQ. Trimming removed 2 bases from V and 0 bases from J; junction bases left unmatched: 12. The CDR3 is made up of 18 amino acids. The CDR3 coding sequence is TGCGCCAGCAGCTTCTTGGGTGCTAGCGGAGCTAGCACAGATACGCAGTATTTT. Protein: CASSFLGASGASTDTQYF.

This clone was recorded a few times. The chain combines TRBV5-1 with TRBJ2-1, with 9 bases aligning to TRBD1. The CDR3 has 14 residues. V shed 3 bases and J 7 bases; nucleotides not matched to a gene: 5. Germline V lookup: CDR1 SGHRS, CDR2 YFSETQ. The CDR3 is CASSSGQGWNEQFF. CDR3 sequence (DNA): TGCGCCAGCAGCTCAGGACAGGGGTGGAATGAGCAGTTCTTC.

CDR3 sequence reads: CASSIRVSEQFF. The CDR3, as DNA: TGTGCCAGTAGTATACGAGTTTCGGAGCAGTTCTTC. The chain couples TRBV19 to TRBJ2-1; D ambiguous. The germline V gene encodes CDR1 LNHDA and CDR2 SQIVND (reference sequence). This CDR3 has 12 residues. V shed 2 bases and J shed 10 bases, with 9 bases lying between them.

The chain employs TRBV4-2 and TRBJ2-2, with TRBD1 identical over 10 bases. V lost 0 bases to trimming and J lost 15 bases; unmatched junction nucleotides: 10. The germline CDR1 and CDR2 sequences are LGHNA and YNFKEQ. The CDR3 extends over 15 amino acids. As DNA, the CDR3 is TGTGCCAGCAGCCAAGAACTGGTCGGGACAGGGGTGGTGTTTTTT. Its protein product is CASSQELVGTGVVFF.

This chain links TRBV18 with TRBJ1-4, with TRBD1 matching 7 bases. Germline V gene sequence: CDR1 KGHSH, CDR2 LQKENI. With 2 bases clipped from V and 8 bases from J, the junction kept 5 bases outside the gene matches. CDR3 length: 14 residues. CDR3 bases: TGTGCCAGCTCACCAGTTCAACAGGGGGAAAAACTGTTTTTT. Residues: CASSPVQQGEKLFF. The full variable domain, completed using reference TRBV18 and TRBJ1-4, is NAGVMQNPRHLVRRRGQEARLRCSPMKGHSHVYWYRQLPEEGLKFMVYLQKENIIDESGMPKERFSAEFPKEGPSILRIQQVVRGDSAAYFCASSPVQQGEKLFFGSGTQLSVL.

This clone occurred many times. V gene TRBV19 combines with J gene TRBJ2-7; tentatively, D is TRBD1 (5 bases). CDR1 LNHDA and CDR2 SQIVND come from the germline V gene (reference sequence). This CDR3 is built from 14 residues. V lost 4 bases, J lost 6 bases, and 16 bases lay in between. The CDR3, as DNA: TGTGCCAGTAGTACCCAACAGGTATCCGGCGAGCAGTACTTC. Translating it yields CASSTQQVSGEQYF.

The chain employs TRBV6-1 and TRBJ1-4; unclear D gene. Germline V gives CDR1 MNHNS, CDR2 SASEGT. V shed 6 bases and J shed 8 bases, with 10 bases lying between them. This CDR3 has 12 amino acids. Written as DNA, the CDR3 is TGTGCCAGCAGAATGGGGAGGGAAAAACTGTTTTTT. It specifies CASRMGREKLFF.

The chain employs TRBV27 and TRBJ2-7, with a weak D call TRBD2 (5 bases). This CDR3 region has 17 residues. Per germline, CDR1 MNHEY and CDR2 SMNVEV (reference sequence). Trimming pared 1 base from V and 6 bases from J, leaving 22 bases between. CDR3: CASSLLTRAGTLGEQYF. The CDR3, as DNA: TGTGCCAGCAGTTTATTGACGCGGGCAGGAACCTTAGGCGAGCAGTACTTC.

J is TRBJ2-1 and V is TRBV4-2, with 10 bases fitting TRBD2. Germline values: CDR1 LGHNA, CDR2 YNFKEQ. With V trimmed by 2 bases and J by 9 bases, 13 bases remained unmatched. This CDR3 is built from 17 residues. CDR3 sequence: CASSQHVLAGSPSEQFF. In DNA form, the CDR3 reads TGTGCCAGCAGCCAACATGTACTAGCGGGGTCGCCAAGTGAGCAGTTCTTC.

The V call is TRBV7-2, the J call TRBJ1-2; D might be TRBD1 (5 bases). V shed 6 bases and J shed 8 bases, with 16 bases lying between them. Germline CDR1 and CDR2: SGHTA and FQGNSA. This CDR3 comprises 13 residues. Here the CDR3 DNA reads TGTGCCAGCAGGACGCAGGGTATCGGAGGCTACACCTTC. Its translation: CASRTQGIGGYTF.

V usage is TRBV4-2 and J usage is TRBJ2-3; 15 bases map to TRBD2. The germline gives CDR1 LGHNA, CDR2 YNFKEQ. CDR3 length: 17 residues. V was pared by 5 bases and J by 5 bases, with 8 bases of the junction left unmatched. CDR3 sequence: CASSGGTSGRRIDTQYF. For the CDR3, the DNA is TGTGCCAGCAGCGGGGGGACTAGCGGGAGGAGGATAGATACGCAGTATTTT.

The V gene is TRBV19, the J gene TRBJ1-4; D remains ambiguous. This CDR3 has 13 amino acids. CDR1 is LNHDA and CDR2 is SQIVND in the germline V gene (reference sequence). Between the trimmed V and J ends, which lost 4 bases and 5 bases, there was a span of 8 bases. CDR3 loop: CASSSGRNEKLFF. The CDR3 DNA reads TGTGCCAGTAGTAGCGGGCGGAATGAAAAACTGTTTTTT.

This clone was observed a handful of times. This chain joins TRBV6-5 and TRBJ2-3; 8 bases line up with TRBD1. CDR1 and CDR2 (germline): MNHEY, SVGAGI. J was trimmed by 3 bases and V by 5 bases; bases with no gene match: 4. The CDR3 sequence is 14 residues long. The CDR3 is CASSGQGATDTQYF. The CDR3 region has the DNA TGTGCCAGCAGTGGCCAGGGGGCGACAGATACGCAGTATTTT.

Here the CDR3 reads CASSRQGGLNTLYGYTF. The CDR3 region has the DNA TGTGCCAGCAGCCGACAAGGGGGCCTCAACACCCTCTATGGCTACACCTTC. This chain links TRBV7-9 with TRBJ1-2; 7 bases align to TRBD1. V was clipped by 5 bases and J by 4 bases; unmatched bases: 16. Germline CDR1 is SEHNR and CDR2 is FQNEAQ (reference sequence). CDR3 size: 17 residues. Looking up the rest from reference TRBV7-9 and TRBJ1-2 gives the full variable domain: DTGVSQNPRHKITKRGQNVTFRCDPISEHNRLYWYRQTLGQGPEFLTYFQNEAQLEKSRLLSDRFSAERPKGSFSTLEIQRTEQGDSAMYLCASSRQGGLNTLYGYTFGSGTRLTVV.

This chain joins TRBV4-1 and TRBJ2-7; 10 bases are shared with TRBD1. Germline CDR1 reads MGHRA; CDR2 reads YSYEKL. Germline trimming cut 4 bases from V and 3 bases from J; bases unmatched to any gene: 6. The length of the CDR3 is 15 residues. Here the CDR3 DNA reads TGCGCCAGCAGCCCCCAGGGGACAGGGGACTACGAGCAGTACTTC. Amino acid sequence: CASSPQGTGDYEQYF.

This CDR3 is CASSRGGLAGGYEQYF. The CDR3, as DNA: TGTGCCAGCAGTCGTGGTGGGCTAGCGGGAGGCTACGAGCAGTACTTC. The gene calls are TRBV28 and TRBJ2-7; 11 bases align to TRBD2. CDR1 is MDHEN, CDR2 SYDVKM, per germline. V was clipped by 5 bases and J by 3 bases; unmatched bases: 9. This CDR3 comprises 16 residues.

The gene calls are TRBV10-1 and TRBJ2-1; 8 bases agree with TRBD2. Germline V gene data show CDR1 as WNHNN and CDR2 as SYGVQD (reference sequence). The CDR3 sequence is 11 residues long. V was pared by 2 bases and J by 15 bases, with 3 bases of the junction left unmatched. The CDR3 DNA reads as TGCGCCAGCAGTGAGCGGGAGGGTGGGTTCTTC. This codes for CASSEREGGFF.

The J gene is TRBJ2-1, the V gene TRBV18; TRBD2 is a possible D gene (6 bases). Germline V gene sequence: CDR1 KGHSH, CDR2 LQKENI. This CDR3 is built from 13 residues. Trimming removed 6 bases at V and 3 bases at J, with 9 bases between. CDR3 sequence: CASSVTSYNEQFF. CDR3 DNA sequence: TGTGCCAGCTCTGTGACTAGCTACAATGAGCAGTTCTTC.

The chain joins TRBV6-5 to TRBJ1-1; 8 nucleotides agree with TRBD1. V lost 0 bases to trimming and J lost 3 bases; unmatched junction nucleotides: 3. Germline V gives CDR1 MNHEY, CDR2 SVGAGI. This CDR3 has 15 residues. The CDR3 DNA is TGTGCCAGCAGTTACTCGGACAGGGTGGACACTGAAGCTTTCTTT. Protein: CASSYSDRVDTEAFF.

Only a few counts were recorded for this clone. CDR3 sequence: CASSRSGRDGYTF. CDR3 DNA sequence: TGTGCCAGCTCACGGTCGGGGAGAGACGGCTACACCTTC. The V and J genes are TRBV18 and TRBJ1-2; no firm D call. This CDR3 comprises 13 residues. The ends were cut back, 4 bases at V and 8 bases at J, with 14 bases in the middle. Per the germline V gene, CDR1 is KGHSH and CDR2 is LQKENI.

The V gene is TRBV6-1, the J gene TRBJ2-1; 11 bases align to TRBD2. With V trimmed by 4 bases and J by 6 bases, 14 bases remained unmatched. This CDR3 spans 18 amino acids. The germline gives CDR1 MNHNS, CDR2 SASEGT. This chain's CDR3 is CASSVRLAGPLRSNEQFF. Here the CDR3 DNA reads TGTGCCAGCAGTGTGCGACTAGCGGGGCCACTACGTAGCAATGAGCAGTTCTTC.

This chain joins TRBV19 and TRBJ1-5; D uncertain. This CDR3 is 12 amino acids long. Trimming pared 5 bases from V and 11 bases from J, leaving 13 bases between. Germline V gene data show CDR1 as LNHDA and CDR2 as SQIVND (reference sequence). The CDR3 sequence: CASSYQQRAQHF. The CDR3 nucleotides read TGTGCCAGTAGTTACCAACAGCGGGCCCAGCATTTT.

The rearrangement joins TRBV6-5 to TRBJ2-7; 8 bases map to TRBD2. CDR3 size: 14 residues. Germline CDR1 and CDR2: MNHEY and SVGAGI. V was clipped by 8 bases and J by 0 bases; unmatched bases: 6. The CDR3 protein is CASWGGGSSYEQYF. CDR3 DNA: TGTGCCAGCTGGGGCGGGGGGAGCTCCTACGAGCAGTACTTC.